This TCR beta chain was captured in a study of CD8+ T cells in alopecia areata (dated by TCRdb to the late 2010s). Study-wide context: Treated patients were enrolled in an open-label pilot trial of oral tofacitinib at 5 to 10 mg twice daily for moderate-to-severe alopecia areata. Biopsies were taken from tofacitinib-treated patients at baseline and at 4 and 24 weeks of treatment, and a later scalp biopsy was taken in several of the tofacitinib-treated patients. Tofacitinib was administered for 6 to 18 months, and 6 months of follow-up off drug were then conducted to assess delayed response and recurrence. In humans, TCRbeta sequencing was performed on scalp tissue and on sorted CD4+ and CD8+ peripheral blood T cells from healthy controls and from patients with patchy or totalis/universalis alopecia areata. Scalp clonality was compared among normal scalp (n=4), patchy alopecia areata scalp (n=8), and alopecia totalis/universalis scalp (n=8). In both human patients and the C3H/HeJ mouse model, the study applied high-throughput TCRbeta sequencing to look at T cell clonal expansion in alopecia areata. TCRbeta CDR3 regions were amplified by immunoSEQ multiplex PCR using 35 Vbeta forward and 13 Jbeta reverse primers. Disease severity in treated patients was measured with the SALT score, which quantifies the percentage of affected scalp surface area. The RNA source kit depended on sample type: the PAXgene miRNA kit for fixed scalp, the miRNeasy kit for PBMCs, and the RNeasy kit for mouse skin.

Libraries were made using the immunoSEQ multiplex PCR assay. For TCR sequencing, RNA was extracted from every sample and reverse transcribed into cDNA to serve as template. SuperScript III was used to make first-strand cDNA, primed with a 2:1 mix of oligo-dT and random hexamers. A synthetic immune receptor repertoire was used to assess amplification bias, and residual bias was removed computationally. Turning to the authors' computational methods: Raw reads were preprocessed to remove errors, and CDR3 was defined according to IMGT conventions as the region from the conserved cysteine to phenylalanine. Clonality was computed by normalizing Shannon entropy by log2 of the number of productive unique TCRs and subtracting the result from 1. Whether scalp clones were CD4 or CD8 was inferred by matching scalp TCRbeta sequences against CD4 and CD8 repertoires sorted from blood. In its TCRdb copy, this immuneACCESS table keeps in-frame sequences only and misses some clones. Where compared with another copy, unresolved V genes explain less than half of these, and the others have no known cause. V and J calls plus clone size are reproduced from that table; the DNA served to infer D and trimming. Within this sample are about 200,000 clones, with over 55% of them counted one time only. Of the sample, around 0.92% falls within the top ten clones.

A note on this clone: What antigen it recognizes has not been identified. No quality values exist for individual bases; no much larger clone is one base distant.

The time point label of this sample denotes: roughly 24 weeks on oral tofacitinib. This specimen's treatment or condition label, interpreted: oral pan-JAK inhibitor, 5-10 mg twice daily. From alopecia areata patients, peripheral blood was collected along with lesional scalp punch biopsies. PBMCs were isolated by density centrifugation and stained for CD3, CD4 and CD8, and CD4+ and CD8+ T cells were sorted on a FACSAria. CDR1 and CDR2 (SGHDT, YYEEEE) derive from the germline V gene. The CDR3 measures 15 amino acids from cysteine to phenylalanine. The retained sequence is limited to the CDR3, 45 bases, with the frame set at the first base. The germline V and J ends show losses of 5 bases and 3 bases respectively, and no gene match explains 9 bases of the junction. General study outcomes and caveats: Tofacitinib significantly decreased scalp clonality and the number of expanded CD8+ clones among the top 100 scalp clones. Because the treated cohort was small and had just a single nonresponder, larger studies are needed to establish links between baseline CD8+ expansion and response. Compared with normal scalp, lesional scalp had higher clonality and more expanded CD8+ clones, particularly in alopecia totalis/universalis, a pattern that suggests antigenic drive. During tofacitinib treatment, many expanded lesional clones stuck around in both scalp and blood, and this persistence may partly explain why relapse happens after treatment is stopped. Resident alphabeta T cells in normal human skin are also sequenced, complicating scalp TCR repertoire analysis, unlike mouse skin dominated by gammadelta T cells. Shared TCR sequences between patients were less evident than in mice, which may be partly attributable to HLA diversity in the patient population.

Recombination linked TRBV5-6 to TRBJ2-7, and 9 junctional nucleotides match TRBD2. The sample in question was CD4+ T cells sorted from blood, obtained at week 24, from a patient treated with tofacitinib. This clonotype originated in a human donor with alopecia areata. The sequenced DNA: TGTGCCAGCAGAGAAAAGCGGGGGGCCGTCTACGAGCAGTACTTC. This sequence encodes CASREKRGAVYEQYF.